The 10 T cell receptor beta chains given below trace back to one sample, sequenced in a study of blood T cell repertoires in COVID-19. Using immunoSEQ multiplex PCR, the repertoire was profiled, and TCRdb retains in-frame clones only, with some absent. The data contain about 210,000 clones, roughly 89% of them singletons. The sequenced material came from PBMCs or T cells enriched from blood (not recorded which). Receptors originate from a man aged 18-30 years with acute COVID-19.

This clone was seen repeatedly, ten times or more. This CDR3 is CASSLGQGQYMSYGYTF. DNA of the CDR3: TGTGCCAGCAGCCTTGGACAGGGGCAGTATATGAGCTATGGCTACACCTTC. The chain recombines TRBV5-4 with TRBJ1-2; 9 positions agree with TRBD1. J lost 4 bases, V lost 4 bases, and 14 bases had no gene match. Germline V CDR1 and CDR2: SGHNT, YYREEE (reference sequence). There are 17 residues in the CDR3.

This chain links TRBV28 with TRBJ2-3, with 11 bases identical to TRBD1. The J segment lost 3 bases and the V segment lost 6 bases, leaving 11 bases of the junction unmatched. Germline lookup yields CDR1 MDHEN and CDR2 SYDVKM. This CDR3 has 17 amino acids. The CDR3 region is CASSRDRGGLVTDTQYF. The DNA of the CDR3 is TGTGCCAGCAGCCGGGACAGGGGGGGCTTGGTGACAGATACGCAGTATTTT.

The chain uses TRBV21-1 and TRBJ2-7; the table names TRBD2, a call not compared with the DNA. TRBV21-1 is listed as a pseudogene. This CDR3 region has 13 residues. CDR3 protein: CASSLGVTYEQYF. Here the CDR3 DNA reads TGTGCCAGCTCCCTAGGTGTAACCTACGAGCAGTACTTC.

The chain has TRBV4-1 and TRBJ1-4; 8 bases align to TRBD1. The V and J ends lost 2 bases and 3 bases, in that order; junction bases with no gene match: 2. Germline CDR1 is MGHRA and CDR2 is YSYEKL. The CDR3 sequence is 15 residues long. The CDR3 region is CASSQWTGSNEKLFF. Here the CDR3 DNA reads TGCGCCAGCAGCCAATGGACAGGGTCTAATGAAAAACTGTTTTTT.

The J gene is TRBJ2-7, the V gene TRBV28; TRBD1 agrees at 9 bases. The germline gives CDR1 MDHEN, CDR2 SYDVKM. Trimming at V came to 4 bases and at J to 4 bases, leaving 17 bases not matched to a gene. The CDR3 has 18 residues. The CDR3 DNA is TGTGCCAGCAGTTCCTCTACTCTTCGTCCGGGACAGGGTTACGAGCAGTACTTC. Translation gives CASSSSTLRPGQGYEQYF.

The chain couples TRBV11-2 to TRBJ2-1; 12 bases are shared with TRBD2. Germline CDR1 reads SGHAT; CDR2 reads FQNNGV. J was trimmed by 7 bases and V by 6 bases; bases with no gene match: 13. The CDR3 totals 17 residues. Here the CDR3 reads CASSHLAGGPYMNEQFF. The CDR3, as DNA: TGTGCCAGCAGTCATCTAGCGGGAGGGCCTTATATGAATGAGCAGTTCTTC.

The CDR3 DNA reads as TGCGCCAGCAGCTACCGGGACAGCCGCCGTCTAGAGACCCAGTACTTC. It yields the protein CASSYRDSRRLETQYF. This rearrangement joins TRBV5-1 to TRBJ2-5; 7 bases line up with TRBD1. The J segment lost 4 bases and the V segment lost 3 bases, leaving 12 bases of the junction unmatched. Germline CDR1 reads SGHRS; CDR2 reads YFSETQ. The CDR3 loop spans 16 amino acids.

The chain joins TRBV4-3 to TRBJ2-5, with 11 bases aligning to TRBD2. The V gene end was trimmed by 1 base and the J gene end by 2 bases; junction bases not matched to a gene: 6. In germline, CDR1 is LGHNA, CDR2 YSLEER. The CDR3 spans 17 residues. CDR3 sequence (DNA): TGCGCCAGCAGCCAAGCTCTAGCGGGAGGAGGGCAAGAGACCCAGTACTTC. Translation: CASSQALAGGGQETQYF.

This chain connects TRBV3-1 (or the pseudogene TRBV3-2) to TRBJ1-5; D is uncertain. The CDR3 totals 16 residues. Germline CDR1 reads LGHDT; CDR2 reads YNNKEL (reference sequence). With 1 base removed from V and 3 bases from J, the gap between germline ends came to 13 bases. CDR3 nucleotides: TGTGCCAGCAGCCAAGGGAGGAACAGTAACAATCAGCCCCAGCATTTT. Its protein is CASSQGRNSNNQPQHF.

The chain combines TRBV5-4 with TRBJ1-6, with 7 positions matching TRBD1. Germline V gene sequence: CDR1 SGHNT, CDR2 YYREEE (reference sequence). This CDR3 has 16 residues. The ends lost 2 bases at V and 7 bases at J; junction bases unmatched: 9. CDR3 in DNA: TGTGCCAGCAGCTTTACAGGGGAAGTAAAGAATTCACCCCTCCACTTT. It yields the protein CASSFTGEVKNSPLHF.